A selection of T cell receptor beta chains follows, all from one sample in a study of cytomegalovirus exposure and HLA in healthy donors. The assay was immunoSEQ multiplex PCR, and TCRdb's table has in-frame clones only and misses some. The data contain around 210,000 clones, around 80% of them seen just once; the ten biggest clones take up approximately 0.49%. Sequences were obtained from PBMCs. All receptors come from a boy aged 5-17 years in good health and CMV-seronegative. The CDR3 runs from the conserved cysteine through the conserved F or W. The order of the fields is D gene, V gene, clone size, J gene, CDR3 protein, CDR3 DNA. The D gene is left open where the match is weak. Expanded clones are given a class, and other clones once, few, many or no size at all.

TRBD1	TRBV19	-	TRBJ1-4	CASSIRDRKLFF	TGTGCCAGTAGTATTAGGGACAGAAAACTGTTTTTT
-	TRBV7-6	-	TRBJ2-7	CASSLEEAGPYEQYF	TGTGCCAGCAGCTTAGAGGAGGCGGGACCCTACGAGCAGTACTTC
-	TRBV4-1	-	TRBJ1-1	CASSQGLGRNTEAFF	TGCGCCAGCAGCCAGGGCCTGGGTAGGAACACTGAAGCTTTCTTT
-	TRBV4-1	few	TRBJ2-5	CASSAYGGSQETQYF	TGCGCCAGCAGTGCCTACGGGGGATCCCAAGAGACCCAGTACTTC
TRBD2	TRBV4-1	-	TRBJ2-5	CASSQPGLAGRETQYF	TGCGCCAGCAGCCAACCGGGACTAGCAGGGCGAGAGACCCAGTACTTC
TRBD2	TRBV27	-	TRBJ2-7	CASSLVVLFDTHYPGLGAGEQYF	TGTGCCAGCAGTTTAGTGGTTCTTTTTGATACCCACTATCCGGGACTAGGTGCGGGCGAGCAGTACTTC
-	TRBV19	-	TRBJ1-1	CASSIGRVGDTEAFF	TGTGCCAGTAGTATAGGTAGGGTCGGGGACACTGAAGCTTTCTTT
-	TRBV19	-	TRBJ1-5	CASSIVEGAQHF	TGTGCCAGTAGTATAGTGGAGGGAGCCCAGCATTTT
-	TRBV27	few	TRBJ2-3	CASSPEADTQYF	TGTGCCAGCAGTCCCGAGGCAGATACGCAGTATTTT
TRBD2	TRBV9	-	TRBJ2-7	CASSVAASGTYEQYF	TGTGCCAGCAGCGTAGCAGCTAGCGGTACCTACGAGCAGTACTTC
-	TRBV10-3	-	TRBJ1-3	CAISEVSSGNTIYF	TGTGCCATCAGTGAGGTCAGCTCTGGAAACACCATATATTTT
TRBD2	TRBV9	few	TRBJ2-7	CASSAGLAGGDEQYF	TGTGCCAGCAGCGCAGGACTAGCGGGGGGCGACGAGCAGTACTTC
-	TRBV5-4	-	TRBJ2-7	CASSLAGRAAYEQYF	TGTGCCAGCAGCTTGGCCGGGCGGGCCGCCTACGAGCAGTACTTC
-	TRBV5-1	-	TRBJ1-5	CASSLRGPGGPQHF	TGCGCCAGCAGCTTACGGGGTCCCGGGGGGCCCCAGCATTTT
-	TRBV7-2	-	TRBJ1-2	CASSLVFGGDYGYTF	TGTGCCAGCAGCTTAGTTTTTGGGGGCGACTATGGCTACACCTTC
TRBD1	TRBV6-5	-	TRBJ2-5	CASSTGTAGQYF	TGTGCCAGCAGCACCGGGACAGCAGGCCAGTACTTC
-	TRBV30	-	TRBJ2-1	CAWNVGSSYNEQFF	TGTGCCTGGAATGTGGGCAGCTCCTACAATGAGCAGTTCTTC
TRBD1	TRBV5-1	once	TRBJ1-2	CASSLTGDYGYTF	TGCGCCAGCAGCTTGACAGGGGACTATGGCTACACCTTC
TRBD1	TRBV30	-	TRBJ1-2	CAWMRQGLYGYTF	TGTGCCTGGATGCGACAGGGCTTGTATGGCTACACCTTC
TRBD2	TRBV18	-	TRBJ2-2	CASSPTLAGGTGELFF	TGTGCCAGCTCACCAACCCTAGCGGGAGGCACCGGGGAGCTGTTTTTT
TRBD1	TRBV30	-	TRBJ1-5	CACSPDRGNQPQHF	TGTGCCTGCTCCCCCGACAGGGGCAATCAGCCCCAGCATTTT
TRBD2	TRBV9	-	TRBJ2-7	CASSATSGTWDEQYF	TGTGCCAGCAGCGCGACTAGCGGGACGTGGGACGAGCAGTACTTC
TRBD1	TRBV14	-	TRBJ1-2	CASSPRQGEGYTF	TGTGCCAGCAGCCCGAGACAGGGTGAGGGCTACACCTTC
TRBD1	TRBV2	-	TRBJ2-7	CASSDRGHNEQYF	TGTGCCAGCAGCGACAGGGGGCATAACGAGCAGTACTTC
TRBD1	TRBV18	-	TRBJ2-5	CASSPRRGHQETQYF	TGTGCCAGCTCACCAAGAAGGGGGCACCAAGAGACCCAGTACTTC
TRBD2	TRBV6-5	-	TRBJ2-3	CASSLRTSPADTQYF	TGTGCCAGCAGCCTACGGACTAGCCCGGCAGATACGCAGTATTTT
-	TRBV5-1	-	TRBJ1-5	CASSFGGSNQPQHF	TGCGCCAGCAGCTTCGGCGGTAGCAATCAGCCCCAGCATTTT
TRBD1	TRBV6-5	-	TRBJ1-5	CASSQGQSNQPQHF	TGTGCCAGCAGTCAGGGACAGAGCAATCAGCCCCAGCATTTT
-	TRBV5-1	-	TRBJ1-1	CASSSLGEGPNTEAFF	TGCGCCAGCAGCTCTCTTGGTGAGGGCCCGAACACTGAAGCTTTCTTT
-	TRBV7-6	-	TRBJ2-6	CASSPQGTGANVLTF	TGTGCCAGCAGTCCGCAGGGTACTGGGGCCAACGTCCTGACTTTC
TRBD1	TRBV9	once	TRBJ2-3	CASSGPGQGYF	TGTGCCAGCAGCGGACCGGGACAGGGGTATTTT
-	TRBV7-3	-	TRBJ2-1	CASSFTAPGPNEQFF	TGTGCCAGCAGCTTTACTGCGCCAGGTCCCAATGAGCAGTTCTTC
TRBD2	TRBV15	-	TRBJ2-7	CATSRSLAGGSYEQYF	TGTGCCACCAGCAGATCACTAGCGGGAGGGTCCTACGAGCAGTACTTC
-	TRBV27	-	TRBJ1-5	CASSFLPLQGGQPQHF	TGTGCCAGCAGTTTCCTCCCTTTACAGGGCGGGCAGCCCCAGCATTTT
-	TRBV5-1	-	TRBJ2-7	CASSLAPAASYEQYF	TGCGCCAGCAGCTTGGCCCCAGCGGCCTCCTACGAGCAGTACTTC